One T cell receptor (beta chain) is described in this entry. What it recognizes is unknown. Post-ART PBMC samples numbered at least two per donor, and pre-ART ones at least one. Prior to DNA extraction, the samples held roughly 0.85-11 million cryopreserved PBMC. The sample is drawn from a study of long-term antiretroviral therapy in people with HIV. Study results and limitations: All time points showed a repertoire dominated by clones expanded before ART. Unavailable data included ART adherence, viral resistance and therapy changes (switches in treatment).

Deletions cut 6 bases from V and 1 base from J, with 19 bases between. This CDR3 has 16 residues. The germline V gene has CDR1 LNHDA and CDR2 SQIVND (reference sequence). Samples were assayed with immunoSEQ v3.0 at survey level. Data came from immunoSEQ multiplex PCR; TCRdb stores just in-frame clones and leaves some out. Of around 30,000 clones listed, 90% to 95% are singletons. The input for sequencing was unsorted PBMCs, taken approximately 7.4 years after starting antiretroviral therapy. The receptor was isolated from a man in his forties or fifties with HIV. The V and J genes are TRBV19 and TRBJ2-7; a weak D match, TRBD1 (6 bases). CDR3 in amino acids: CASRSTGTSVSYEQYF. CDR3 DNA: TGTGCCAGTAGATCCACCGGGACATCGGTTTCCTACGAGCAGTACTTC.